Listed here are 11 T cell receptor beta chains from one sample, sequenced in a study of graft-versus-host responses after intestinal transplantation. Their antigens remain unidentified. TCRdb's table, derived via immunoSEQ multiplex PCR, lists solely in-frame clones and lacks some. This table has around 50,000 clones, about 88% appearing once. This specimen was unstimulated CD4+ T cells sorted from spleen or lymph node cells, taken before transplant. The receptor set was obtained from a human donor who was the organ donor for an intestinal transplant.

The gene calls are TRBV9 and TRBJ1-6; possibly TRBD1 for D (5 bases). The V and J ends lost 0 bases and 2 bases respectively, with 15 bases between them. Germline CDR1 SGDLS, CDR2 YYNGEE. The CDR3 totals 18 residues. This chain's CDR3 is CASSVESTGHPYNSPLHF. CDR3 nucleotide sequence: TGTGCCAGCAGCGTAGAATCAACAGGTCACCCCTATAATTCACCCCTCCACTTT.

The V gene is TRBV30, the J gene TRBJ2-2; 9 bases fit TRBD2. CDR3 size: 15 residues. Germline values: CDR1 GTSNPN, CDR2 SVGIG (reference sequence). The trim removed 0 bases at V and 5 bases at J, leaving 4 bases unmatched. CDR3 sequence: CAWSVLAGLTGELFF. The CDR3 bases are TGTGCCTGGAGTGTTCTAGCGGGGTTAACCGGGGAGCTGTTTTTT.

The V and J genes are TRBV10-3 and TRBJ1-2; tentatively, D is TRBD1 (6 bases). Trimming left V 2 bases short and J 4 bases short, with 8 bases between. Looked up from germline, CDR1 is ENHRY and CDR2 is SYGVKD. CDR3 size: 13 residues. As DNA, the CDR3 is TGTGCCATCAGTGAGGGACAGATCTATGGCTACACCTTC. This translates into CAISEGQIYGYTF.

The rearrangement uses TRBV6-5 and TRBJ2-7; D ambiguous. Looked up from germline, CDR1 is MNHEY and CDR2 is SVGAGI. V lost 4 bases, J lost 2 bases, and 9 bases lay in between. The CDR3 sequence is 13 residues long. CDR3 in DNA: TGTGCCAGCAGTTCGATAGCAGCCTACGAGCAGTACTTC. The encoded protein is CASSSIAAYEQYF.

CDR3 coding DNA: TGTGCCAGCAGCGGACAGGGTAATTCACCCCTCCACTTT. It yields the protein CASSGQGNSPLHF. The V gene is TRBV7-2, the J gene TRBJ1-6; 8 bases align to TRBD1. The ends lost 5 bases at V and 6 bases at J; junction bases unmatched: 0. The CDR3 runs 13 residues. Germline CDR1 reads SGHTA; CDR2 reads FQGNSA.

This rearrangement joins TRBV25-1 to TRBJ2-1; D is undetermined. Germline loops: CDR1 MGHDK, CDR2 SYGVNS. Trimming took off 4 bases at V and 10 bases at J, with 8 bases between the two ends. There are 11 residues in the CDR3. The CDR3 DNA reads TGTGCCAGCAGTGTCCCGGCAGAGCAGTTCTTC. Protein: CASSVPAEQFF.

The chain has TRBV30 and TRBJ1-2; TRBD1 is a possible D gene (6 bases). CDR3 length equals 10 residues. Germline loops: CDR1 GTSNPN, CDR2 SVGIG (reference sequence). V was trimmed by 2 bases and J by 12 bases, leaving 10 bases between them. The CDR3 loop reads CAWSLNRDTF. DNA of the CDR3: TGTGCCTGGAGTCTGAACAGGGACACCTTC.

This clone was found a few times. The chain is built from TRBV5-1 and TRBJ2-3; perhaps TRBD2 as D (6 bases). Trimming left V 0 bases short and J 1 base short, with 6 bases between. This CDR3 spans 14 amino acids. Germline V gene data show CDR1 as SGHRS and CDR2 as YFSETQ. CDR3: CASSLAGGTDTQYF. The CDR3 DNA reads as TGCGCCAGCAGCTTGGCGGGAGGCACAGATACGCAGTATTTT.

The genes are TRBV5-1 and TRBJ2-5; 9 nucleotides align to TRBD2. The CDR3 is 17 residues long. Trimming took 4 bases from V and 1 from J; bases not matched to a gene: 11. Germline V CDR1 and CDR2: SGHRS, YFSETQ. CDR3 in amino acids: CASSPMGLADFQETQYF. The DNA of the CDR3 is TGCGCCAGCAGCCCGATGGGACTAGCAGACTTCCAAGAGACCCAGTACTTC.

The rearrangement links TRBV28 to TRBJ2-7; weak D call: TRBD2 (5 bases). Germline V lookup: CDR1 MDHEN, CDR2 SYDVKM. With 3 bases removed from V and 7 bases from J, the gap between germline ends came to 10 bases. The CDR3 extends over 12 amino acids. CDR3 DNA sequence: TGTGCCAGCAGTTTGTATCAGCGGGAGCAGTACTTC. Its protein is CASSLYQREQYF.

This clone was counted a single time. A single base separates this from a much larger clone, so it may be a read error. The V gene is TRBV5-6, the J gene TRBJ1-3; D may be TRBD1 (6 bases). CDR3 length equals 13 residues. With 4 bases removed from V and 3 bases from J, the gap between germline ends came to 8 bases. Germline values: CDR1 SGHDT, CDR2 YYEEEE. CDR3 residues: CASSQQGGNTIYF. DNA of the CDR3: TGTGCCAGCAGCCAACAGGGTGGAAACACCATATATTTT.